The 32 T cell receptor beta chains presented below share a single source sample, sequenced in a study of blood T cell repertoires in COVID-19. TCRdb's copy holds only in-frame clones and misses some; the assay was immunoSEQ multiplex PCR. The sample has around 97,000 clones; about 90% are singletons. The sequenced sample consisted of peripheral blood. The receptor source for this set is a human donor in a cohort sampled during active COVID-19.

The chain recombines TRBV5-5 with TRBJ2-2; D call uncertain. Germline assignment: CDR1 SGHKS and CDR2 YYEKEE (reference sequence). V was shortened by 0 bases and J by 8 bases, with 5 bases between the two germline ends. There are 12 residues in the CDR3. The DNA of the CDR3 is TGTGCCAGCAGCTTGGGTATGGGGGAGCTGTTTTTT. Translated: CASSLGMGELFF.

V and J are TRBV7-9 and TRBJ2-1; D call uncertain. CDR1 and CDR2 (germline): SEHNR, FQNEAQ (reference sequence). V was clipped by 1 base and J by 6 bases, with 10 bases between them. The CDR3 is 14 amino acids. The CDR3 spells CASSLDVRSNEQFF. The CDR3 bases are TGTGCCAGCAGCTTAGACGTCAGAAGCAATGAGCAGTTCTTC.

The chain uses TRBV10-3 and TRBJ2-1, with 7 bases fitting TRBD2. Looked up from germline, CDR1 is ENHRY and CDR2 is SYGVKD. V lost 3 bases, J lost 5 bases, and 7 bases stayed unmatched. The CDR3 runs to 15 residues. CDR3 bases: TGTGCCATCAGTGATGAGCGGGGTTTAGACAATGAGCAGTTCTTC. It yields the protein CAISDERGLDNEQFF.

The V gene is TRBV28, the J gene TRBJ2-1; TRBD2 agrees at 9 bases. Trimming took 1 base from V and 3 from J; bases not matched to a gene: 4. The CDR3 is made up of 16 amino acids. CDR1 is MDHEN and CDR2 is SYDVKM in the germline V gene. DNA of the CDR3: TGTGCCAGCAGTTTATCGGGGCGGGAGGGCTACAATGAGCAGTTCTTC. It codes for CASSLSGREGYNEQFF.

The genes are TRBV4-2 and TRBJ2-3; 7 nucleotides match TRBD2. V lost 0 bases and J lost 1; bases outside the gene matches: 7. The CDR3 runs to 17 residues. Germline lookup yields CDR1 LGHNA and CDR2 YNFKEQ. Here the CDR3 reads CASSQDTGGTGTDTQYF. DNA of the CDR3: TGTGCCAGCAGCCAAGATACGGGGGGTACGGGCACAGATACGCAGTATTTT.

The V call is TRBV11-2, the J call TRBJ2-5; 11 bases agree with TRBD2. CDR3 length: 18 residues. CDR1 is SGHAT and CDR2 is FQNNGV in the germline V gene. J lost 1 base, V lost 0 bases, and 7 bases had no gene match. CDR3 coding DNA: TGTGCCAGCAGCTTAGATCGGCTAGCGGGAGGAGTCCAAGAGACCCAGTACTTC. Protein: CASSLDRLAGGVQETQYF.

CDR3 amino acids: CATTGAGGDRKETQYF. The CDR3, as DNA: TGTGCGACCACCGGGGCGGGAGGGGATCGCAAAGAGACCCAGTACTTC. This chain uses TRBV5-4 with TRBJ2-5, with 9 bases fitting TRBD2. Germline CDR1 SGHNT, CDR2 YYREEE (reference sequence). This CDR3 has 16 residues.

The rearrangement joins TRBV11-1 to TRBJ1-5, with D unclear. CDR1 SGHAT and CDR2 FQDESV come from the germline V gene (reference sequence). This CDR3 region has 13 residues. V shed 4 bases and J shed 7 bases, with 11 bases lying between them. The CDR3 region is CASSSTPSQPQHF. Here the CDR3 DNA reads TGTGCCAGCAGCTCGACACCCAGCCAGCCCCAGCATTTT.

V and J are TRBV6-5 and TRBJ1-2, with a tentative D call TRBD1 (6 bases). From germline, CDR1 is MNHEY and CDR2 SVGAGI. The CDR3 length is 15 residues. The V and J ends lost 4 bases and 7 bases respectively, with 19 bases between them. CDR3 in DNA: TGTGCCAGCAGTTCCCCAGGGGTGGCGGCGGGTGGCTACACCTTC. Translated, it gives CASSSPGVAAGGYTF.

This clone was detected once. The J gene is TRBJ2-2, the V gene TRBV9, with 11 positions matching TRBD2. The CDR3 sequence is 19 residues long. Germline trimming cut 0 bases from V and 3 bases from J; bases unmatched to any gene: 10. Looked up from germline, CDR1 is SGDLS and CDR2 is YYNGEE. Here the CDR3 reads CASSVDPASGGSYTGELFF. The DNA of the CDR3 is TGTGCCAGCAGCGTAGATCCGGCTAGCGGGGGGTCCTACACCGGGGAGCTGTTTTTT.

The chain is built from TRBV14 and TRBJ2-1, with 8 bases that match TRBD1. Germline assignment: CDR1 SGHDN and CDR2 FVKESK. J was trimmed by 9 bases and V by 1 base; bases with no gene match: 11. The CDR3 has 16 amino acids. This CDR3 reads CASSQGLRTGFSEQFF. The DNA for the CDR3 is TGTGCCAGCAGCCAAGGTCTTAGGACAGGGTTTTCTGAGCAGTTCTTC.

The chain employs TRBV7-9 and TRBJ2-1; 12 nucleotides align to TRBD2. Germline V gene data show CDR1 as SEHNR and CDR2 as FQNEAQ (reference sequence). The CDR3 is 14 amino acids. V dropped 6 bases and J dropped 8; count of bases not matched to a gene: 5. The CDR3 is CASRLAGGLDEQFF. In DNA, the CDR3 is TGTGCCAGCAGGCTAGCGGGGGGGCTCGATGAGCAGTTCTTC.

J is TRBJ1-1 and V is TRBV28; D unresolved. Germline CDR1 MDHEN, CDR2 SYDVKM. Trimming removed 5 bases at V and 4 bases at J, with 11 bases between. This CDR3 is built from 13 residues. The CDR3 nucleotides read TGTGCCAGCAGTAAGACATTTCCCACTGAAGCTTTCTTT. Residues: CASSKTFPTEAFF.

J is TRBJ2-7 and V is TRBV4-1; D gene ambiguous. The CDR3 totals 14 residues. With 0 bases removed from V and 6 bases from J, the gap between germline ends came to 12 bases. From germline, CDR1 is MGHRA and CDR2 YSYEKL. CDR3 nucleotide sequence: TGCGCCAGCAGCCAAGATCCCGTCCGTTCCGAGCAGTACTTC. It translates to CASSQDPVRSEQYF.

The chain recombines TRBV15 with TRBJ1-1; D may be TRBD1 (6 bases). CDR1 and CDR2 from the germline V gene are LNHNV and YYDKDF (reference sequence). This CDR3 is built from 14 residues. Trimming removed 6 bases from V and 2 bases from J, with 13 bases in between. For the CDR3, the DNA is TGTGCCACCAGACAGGGATCCGCTAACACTGAAGCTTTCTTT. Translation gives CATRQGSANTEAFF.

This clone appeared once. The chain uses TRBV6-5 and TRBJ1-6, with D perhaps TRBD1 (6 bases). V lost 9 bases to trimming and J lost 4 bases, with 16 bases between them. The CDR3 length is 15 residues. In germline, CDR1 is MNHEY, CDR2 SVGAGI. This CDR3 reads CASTTGGSYNSPLHF. Here the CDR3 DNA reads TGTGCCAGTACGACAGGCGGATCGTATAATTCACCCCTCCACTTT.

The V and J genes are TRBV21-1 and TRBJ2-1; TRBD2 was called by the table and not checked on the DNA. TRBV21-1 is designated a pseudogene. There are 16 residues in the CDR3. The CDR3 nucleotides read TGTGCCAGCAGCCTTGTGGGAGGGCCTGACTACAATGAGCAGTTCTTC. Its protein is CASSLVGGPDYNEQFF.

V and J are TRBV3-1 (or the pseudogene TRBV3-2) and TRBJ2-7, with D possibly TRBD2 on 6 matching bases. Trimming removed 2 bases at V and 0 bases at J, with 11 bases between. CDR1 and CDR2 from the germline V gene are LGHDT and YNNKEL (reference sequence). This CDR3 is 15 amino acids long. The CDR3 DNA is TGTGCCAGCAGCCAAAATTGGGGGGACTCCTACGAGCAGTACTTC. Protein product: CASSQNWGDSYEQYF.

V is TRBV13 and J is TRBJ1-1; 9 positions match TRBD1. CDR1 and CDR2 from the germline V gene are PRHDT and FYEKMQ (reference sequence). The V segment lost 4 bases and the J segment 1 base; nucleotides outside the gene matches: 1. The CDR3 sequence is 14 residues long. Here the CDR3 reads CASSSGQGNTEAFF. The CDR3 coding sequence is TGTGCCAGCAGCTCGGGACAGGGGAACACTGAAGCTTTCTTT.

This sequence joins TRBV4-1 and TRBJ2-3; possibly TRBD2 for D (5 bases). This CDR3 has 15 amino acids. V dropped 4 bases and J dropped 4 bases, with 15 bases sitting between them. Germline CDR1 and CDR2: MGHRA and YSYEKL. The CDR3 sequence: CASSRIGLAADTQYF. Here the CDR3 DNA reads TGCGCCAGCAGCCGGATAGGGCTAGCAGCAGATACGCAGTATTTT.

CDR3 residues: CASSPRLAAETQYF. The CDR3 coding sequence is TGTGCCAGCAGTCCCAGACTAGCGGCGGAGACCCAGTACTTC. The chain carries TRBV28 and TRBJ2-5; 9 bases map to TRBD2. Per germline, CDR1 MDHEN and CDR2 SYDVKM. The ends lost 5 bases at V and 5 bases at J; junction bases unmatched: 6. The CDR3 length is 14 residues.

This clone has only one observation. For the CDR3, the DNA is TGTGCCAGCTCGGAAAAGGACAGGGGGTATGAGACCCAGTACTTC. This encodes CASSEKDRGYETQYF. The chain combines TRBV18 with TRBJ2-5; 10 bases are a match to TRBD1. The V gene's germline CDR1 is KGHSH and CDR2 LQKENI. The V gene end was trimmed by 6 bases and the J gene end by 5 bases; junction bases not matched to a gene: 9. This CDR3 has 15 residues.

The V and J genes are TRBV6-1 and TRBJ1-6; TRBD1 is a possible D gene (5 bases). Germline assignment: CDR1 MNHNS and CDR2 SASEGT. V was shortened by 3 bases and J by 6 bases, with 9 bases between the two germline ends. The CDR3 is made up of 14 amino acids. The CDR3 region is CASSDRVLNSPLHF. CDR3 in DNA: TGTGCCAGCAGTGACAGGGTTCTTAATTCACCCCTCCACTTT.

The rearrangement links TRBV7-2 to TRBJ2-7; 10 bases match TRBD1. Trimming cost V 5 bases and J 5 bases; bases outside gene matches: 6. CDR3 length equals 14 residues. CDR1 and CDR2 (germline): SGHTA, FQGNSA. CDR3 in amino acids: CASSVRDRGNEQYF. CDR3 DNA sequence: TGTGCCAGCAGCGTCCGGGACAGGGGAAACGAGCAGTACTTC.

A few counts support this clone. Other DNA sequences from this sample encode an identical CDR3 as well. The rearrangement links TRBV27 to TRBJ2-7, with TRBD1 identical over 7 bases. V shed 1 base, J shed 6 bases, and the junction held 3 bases outside the gene matches. Per germline, CDR1 MNHEY and CDR2 SMNVEV (reference sequence). The CDR3 is made up of 13 amino acids. CDR3 sequence: CASSLYRGSEQYF. DNA of the CDR3: TGTGCCAGCAGTTTATACAGGGGCTCCGAGCAGTACTTC.

The chain is built from TRBV2 and TRBJ1-6; D not resolved. Per the germline V gene, CDR1 is SNHLY and CDR2 is FYNNEI. This CDR3 contains 14 residues. V dropped 7 bases and J dropped 10 bases, with 17 bases sitting between them. DNA for the CDR3: TGTGCCAGCACCTTCCGAGAACTTGTGTCACCCCTCCACTTT. This sequence encodes CASTFRELVSPLHF. Variable domain in full (rest from reference TRBV2 and TRBJ1-6): EPEVTQTPSHQVTQMGQEVILRCVPISNHLYFYWYRQILGQKVEFLVSFYNNEISEKSEIFDDQFSVERPDGSNFTLKIRSTKLEDSAMYFCASTFRELVSPLHFGNGTRLTVT.

V is TRBV27 and J is TRBJ1-5; unclear D gene. The CDR3 extends over 20 amino acids. Trimming stripped 5 bases from V and 3 bases from J, with 29 bases between. CDR1 and CDR2 from the germline V gene are MNHEY and SMNVEV (reference sequence). The CDR3, as DNA: TGTGCCAGCAGTCGGTTTGGTCTTCTATTAGAACAGAGAATCAATCAGCCCCAGCATTTT. Translation gives CASSRFGLLLEQRINQPQHF.

This sequence joins TRBV30 and TRBJ1-6; 9 positions agree with TRBD1. Trimming took 0 bases from V and 9 from J; bases not matched to a gene: 9. Germline values: CDR1 GTSNPN, CDR2 SVGIG (reference sequence). The CDR3 contains 16 residues. CDR3 sequence (DNA): TGTGCCTGGAGTGTCCTCCCACAGGGGGCTGGTTCACCCCTCCACTTT. This encodes CAWSVLPQGAGSPLHF.

The V and J genes are TRBV7-8 and TRBJ1-3; 10 bases fit TRBD1. The CDR3 contains 16 residues. Trimming removed 4 bases from V and 1 base from J; junction bases left unmatched: 4. Germline V CDR1 and CDR2: SGHVS, FQNEAQ. CDR3 protein: CASSSRQGASGNTIYF. CDR3 bases: TGTGCCAGCAGCTCAAGACAGGGGGCTTCTGGAAACACCATATATTTT.

The chain joins TRBV2 to TRBJ2-1, with 12 bases matching TRBD1. The germline gives CDR1 SNHLY, CDR2 FYNNEI. The CDR3 spans 15 residues. V lost 7 bases, J lost 4 bases, and 5 bases stayed unmatched. The CDR3, as DNA: TGTGCCAGCACCGCGGGACAGGGGGCGTACAATGAGCAGTTCTTC. This sequence encodes CASTAGQGAYNEQFF. Based on the CDR3 plus reference TRBV2 and TRBJ2-1, the full variable domain is EPEVTQTPSHQVTQMGQEVILRCVPISNHLYFYWYRQILGQKVEFLVSFYNNEISEKSEIFDDQFSVERPDGSNFTLKIRSTKLEDSAMYFCASTAGQGAYNEQFFGPGTRLTVL.

The V call is TRBV3-1 (or the pseudogene TRBV3-2), the J call TRBJ2-2; D remains ambiguous. V lost 4 bases to trimming and J lost 1 base, with 10 bases between them. Germline assignment: CDR1 LGHDT and CDR2 YNNKEL (reference sequence). This CDR3 is 15 amino acids long. The CDR3 here is CASSPYQENTGELFF. CDR3 nucleotide sequence: TGTGCCAGCAGCCCTTATCAGGAGAACACCGGGGAGCTGTTTTTT.

This clone was seen a handful of times. The rearrangement uses TRBV4-1 and TRBJ1-6, with TRBD1 matching 9 bases. Germline loops: CDR1 MGHRA, CDR2 YSYEKL. This CDR3 is 15 amino acids long. V dropped 3 bases and J dropped 8; count of bases not matched to a gene: 5. The DNA for the CDR3 is TGCGCCAGCAGCCAGGGACAGGGAGGCGATTCACCCCTCCACTTT. It yields the protein CASSQGQGGDSPLHF.